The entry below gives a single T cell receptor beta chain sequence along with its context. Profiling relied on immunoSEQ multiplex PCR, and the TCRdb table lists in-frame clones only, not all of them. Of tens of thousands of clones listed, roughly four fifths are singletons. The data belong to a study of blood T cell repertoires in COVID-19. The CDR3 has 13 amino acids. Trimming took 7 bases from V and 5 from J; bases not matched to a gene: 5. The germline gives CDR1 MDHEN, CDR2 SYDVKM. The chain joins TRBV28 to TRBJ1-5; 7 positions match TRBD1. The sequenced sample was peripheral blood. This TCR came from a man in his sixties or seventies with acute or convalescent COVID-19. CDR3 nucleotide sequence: TGTGCCAGCATTCTAGGGGGCGATCAGCCCCAGCATTTT. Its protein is CASILGGDQPQHF.